The TCR beta chain described here comes from a study of human T cells and chemical hapten exposure. Study background: Mainly, slight library volume differences in the pool made TCR yields vary.

As for time point: patch test 2, 6 weeks after DPC sensitization. Indicated treatment: therapeutic diphenylcyclopropenone sensitization with weekly scalp DPC. The V and J ends lost 5 bases and 7 bases respectively, with 15 bases between them. Germline V gene lookup returns CDR1 DFQATT and CDR2 SNEGSKA (reference sequence). CDR3 length equals 13 residues. A word on this clonotype: Its antigen remains unknown.

Original processing notes: Ranging from roughly 23,224 to 750,000, TCR counts per sample had a median value of 95,638. TCRdb called the RACE reads again in MiXCR, with one record for every CDR3 protein. These V and J calls derive from TCRdb rather than the authors' analysis. The sample consists of 120,000 to 150,000 distinct CDR3 sequences, approximately 12% of them appearing once. Whole-study results and caveats: The number of TCRs over 1 in 1000 frequency stayed unchanged after DPC.

The gene calls are TRBV20-1 and TRBJ1-5, with a weak D call TRBD1 (5 bases). This clonotype originated in a woman aged 50 to 65 with alopecia areata. Some clones in this sample may be carry-over from other donors' samples. This sample comprised whole blood, obtained in connection with sensitization to the hapten diphenylcyclopropenone (DPC). The CDR3 nucleotides are TGCAGTGCTTGGGGGTCCCTGGGACAGCCCCAGCATTTT. It specifies CSAWGSLGQPQHF.